This is a list of T cell receptor beta chains from one sample in a study of OX40 agonist ivuxolimab in advanced cancers. TCRdb's table, derived via immunoSEQ multiplex PCR, lists solely in-frame clones and lacks some. Of roughly 66,000 clones listed, roughly 80% are singletons. Sequencing used CD4+ or CD8+ T cells sorted from blood, obtained in a trial of the OX40 agonist ivuxolimab. These TCRs come from an adult with an advanced solid tumor such as melanoma, head and neck, liver or kidney cancer. CDR3s include the opening cysteine and the closing phenylalanine or tryptophan. The D gene is left open where the match is weak. The size of a clone is reported for some rows only, either as once, few or many, or as a class for expanded clones.

D gene | clone size | J gene | V gene | CDR3 DNA | CDR3 protein
NA | few | TRBJ2-3 | TRBV6-1 | TGTGCCAGCAGTGAAGATTGGGCTAGCCTCAGCACAGATACGCAGTATTTT | CASSEDWASLSTDTQYF
TRBD2 | few | TRBJ2-4 | TRBV5-1 | TGCGCCAGCAGCCCCCTTAGCGGGAGAACGTACATTCAGTACTTC | CASSPLSGRTYIQYF
NA | NA | TRBJ1-3 | TRBV11-2 | TGTGCCAGCAGCCGGCTATCAAGAAACACCATATATTTT | CASSRLSRNTIYF
TRBD1 | NA | TRBJ2-2 | TRBV30 | TGTGCCTGGAGGGGGGACAGGGGCACCGGGGAGCTGTTTTTT | CAWRGDRGTGELFF
NA | NA | TRBJ1-2 | TRBV5-1 | TGCGCCAGCAGCTTGGCGACCGGGTTCGGCTATGGCTACACCTTC | CASSLATGFGYGYTF
NA | NA | TRBJ1-2 | TRBV6-1 | TGTGCCAGCATTTCAGGAGGGGGCTACACCTTC | CASISGGGYTF
NA | many | TRBJ1-6 | TRBV15 | TGTGCCACCAGCAGAGATCCTACCTCGGGTTCACCCCTCCACTTT | CATSRDPTSGSPLHF
TRBD1 | NA | TRBJ2-3 | TRBV18 | TGTGCCAGCTCACCACTCCAAAGGGGGCGGGGCACAGATACGCAGTATTTT | CASSPLQRGRGTDTQYF
TRBD1 | NA | TRBJ1-5 | TRBV2 | TGTGCCAGCAGTGAATATGTACAGGGGCGTTATCAGCCCCAGCATTTT | CASSEYVQGRYQPQHF
TRBD2 | NA | TRBJ2-4 | TRBV2 | TGTGCCAGCAGACTCCTAGCGGGAGGATCCAAAAACATTCAGTACTTC | CASRLLAGGSKNIQYF
TRBD1 | NA | TRBJ2-2 | TRBV6-4 | TGTGCCAGCAGTAACAAGGGACAGGGGCGCAGCGGGGAGCTGTTTTTT | CASSNKGQGRSGELFF
TRBD1 | NA | TRBJ1-2 | TRBV11-2 | TGTGCCAGCAGTCCAAGGACAGGGGGCTTTGGCTACACCTTC | CASSPRTGGFGYTF
NA | NA | TRBJ2-1 | TRBV18 | TGTGCCAGCTCCCGAGTAGGGGATGAGCAGTTCTTC | CASSRVGDEQFF
NA | NA | TRBJ2-3 | TRBV4-2 | TGTGCCAGCAGCCAAGATCTCACAGATACGCAGTATTTT | CASSQDLTDTQYF
NA | NA | TRBJ2-5 | TRBV6-6 | TGTGCCAGCAGTTACTCGGACCGACAAGAGACCCAGTACTTC | CASSYSDRQETQYF
TRBD1 | NA | TRBJ2-1 | TRBV7-2 | TGTGCCAGCAGCTTATTTCCCCGCGACAGGGTAAAGGGGGAGCAGTTCTTC | CASSLFPRDRVKGEQFF
NA | NA | TRBJ2-7 | TRBV12-2 | TGTGCAAGAATCGCGGGAGGAAGAAAGATCAGAGGCTACGAGCAGTACTTC | CARIAGGRKIRGYEQYF
NA | NA | TRBJ2-6 | TRBV2 | TGTGCCAGCCACGCCCTCTCTGGGGCCAACGTCCTGACTTTC | CASHALSGANVLTF
NA | NA | TRBJ2-2 | TRBV6-6 | TGTGCCAGCAATCGGATTGACTCGAACACCGGGGAGCTGTTTTTT | CASNRIDSNTGELFF
NA | NA | TRBJ1-2 | TRBV7-9 | TGTGCCAGCAGCCTTAGGGACGGCGGCTACACCTTC | CASSLRDGGYTF
NA | NA | TRBJ2-7 | TRBV2 | TGTGCCAGCAGTTTGGGACTCGACTACGAGCAGTACTTC | CASSLGLDYEQYF
NA | NA | TRBJ2-7 | TRBV6-1 | TGTGCCAGCAGTTATACGTCCTACGAGCAGTACTTC | CASSYTSYEQYF
NA | NA | TRBJ2-7 | TRBV7-9 | TGTGCCAGCAGCTTAGACATTTCACTTTCCGGGCAGTACTTC | CASSLDISLSGQYF
NA | NA | TRBJ2-7 | TRBV29-1 | TGCAGCGTTGAAAGCCAGGGGGGCGAGCAGTACTTC | CSVESQGGEQYF
NA | NA | TRBJ2-1 | TRBV19 | TGTGCCAGTAGTGAAGGGACTTCCTGGAGATACAATGAGCAGTTCTTC | CASSEGTSWRYNEQFF
NA | NA | TRBJ1-3 | TRBV6-5 | TGTGCCAGCAGGGAAGCTTCTGGAAACACCATATATTTT | CASREASGNTIYF
TRBD2 | NA | TRBJ2-2 | TRBV5-1 | TGCGCCAGTACGACCGGGACTAAACTATCCGGGGAGCTGTTTTTT | CASTTGTKLSGELFF
NA | NA | TRBJ2-3 | TRBV15 | TGTGCCACCAGCAGAGGGACGGGGACGCAGTATTTT | CATSRGTGTQYF
NA | NA | TRBJ2-7 | TRBV5-1 | TGCGCCAGCAGCCGCCGGCAGGGCAGCTCCTACGAGCAGTACTTC | CASSRRQGSSYEQYF
TRBD2 | NA | TRBJ2-3 | TRBV2 | TGTGCCAGCAGTGATCTTAGCGGGGGGCCCACAGATACGCAGTATTTT | CASSDLSGGPTDTQYF
NA | once | TRBJ2-5 | TRBV29-1 | TGCAGCGTTGCGGGCAGGGGAGAGACCCAGTACTTC | CSVAGRGETQYF
NA | NA | TRBJ2-1 | TRBV19 | TGTGCCAGTAGTATAGCGGGGATTACCTACAATGAGCAGTTCTTC | CASSIAGITYNEQFF
NA | NA | TRBJ2-1 | TRBV7-2 | TGTGCCAGCAGCCCTCTAGACTCCTACAATGAGCAGTTCTTC | CASSPLDSYNEQFF
NA | NA | TRBJ2-7 | TRBV6-5 | TGTGCCAGCAGTTACATGGGCGGAACCTCCTACGAGCAGTACTTC | CASSYMGGTSYEQYF
NA | NA | TRBJ2-3 | TRBV12-5 | TGTGCTAGTGGGGACACCCGCCCCACAGATACGCAGTATTTT | CASGDTRPTDTQYF
NA | NA | TRBJ2-5 | TRBV15 | TGTGCCACCAGCCGCCTCCGGACGTACGAGCAAGAGACCCAGTACTTC | CATSRLRTYEQETQYF
NA | NA | TRBJ2-7 | TRBV29-1 | TGCAGCGTTGCGTGGAACTACGAGCAGTACTTC | CSVAWNYEQYF
TRBD1 | NA | TRBJ2-7 | TRBV30 | TGTGCCTGGGCCTTAGGAGGACAGGGTACCTACGAGCAGTACTTC | CAWALGGQGTYEQYF
NA | NA | TRBJ1-1 | TRBV5-1 | TGCGCCAGCAGCTTGGCCACAGGGTTAACTGAAGCTTTCTTT | CASSLATGLTEAFF
NA | NA | TRBJ1-3 | TRBV11-2 | TGTGCCAGCAGCTCGGGGCCTCATGGAAACACCATATATTTT | CASSSGPHGNTIYF
NA | once | TRBJ1-4 | TRBV10-3 | TGTGCCATTGGGGACACTGCTAATGAAAAACTGTTTTTT | CAIGDTANEKLFF
NA | NA | TRBJ2-1 | TRBV11-2 | TGTGCCAGCAGCTTAGTAACAAACAATGAGCAGTTCTTC | CASSLVTNNEQFF
TRBD1 | NA | TRBJ1-1 | TRBV2 | TGTGCCAGCAGCAGAGGGGACAGGGGGTTTCGAACTGAAGCTTTCTTT | CASSRGDRGFRTEAFF
NA | NA | TRBJ1-4 | TRBV7-9 | TGTGCCAGCAGCTCAGGGGTCCGGGGGCGGGATGAAAAACTGTTTTTT | CASSSGVRGRDEKLFF
NA | NA | TRBJ1-6 | TRBV5-1 | TGCGCCAGCAGCTTGACCGAGGCTAGGAATTCACCCCTCCACTTT | CASSLTEARNSPLHF
NA | many | TRBJ2-7 | TRBV27 | TGTGCCAGCAGTTTGCAGGGTCGGCGGTACGGGGAGCAGTACTTC | CASSLQGRRYGEQYF
NA | NA | TRBJ2-3 | TRBV5-1 | TGCGCCAGCAGCCCAGGGTTCGCAGATACGCAGTATTTT | CASSPGFADTQYF
NA | NA | TRBJ1-1 | TRBV2 | TGTGCCAGCAGTTCCGTGGGGGGATCCACTGAAGCTTTCTTT | CASSSVGGSTEAFF
NA | NA | TRBJ2-7 | TRBV5-4 | TGTGCCAGCAGCTTGGTGGGCAGGGGATTGTACGAGCAGTACTTC | CASSLVGRGLYEQYF